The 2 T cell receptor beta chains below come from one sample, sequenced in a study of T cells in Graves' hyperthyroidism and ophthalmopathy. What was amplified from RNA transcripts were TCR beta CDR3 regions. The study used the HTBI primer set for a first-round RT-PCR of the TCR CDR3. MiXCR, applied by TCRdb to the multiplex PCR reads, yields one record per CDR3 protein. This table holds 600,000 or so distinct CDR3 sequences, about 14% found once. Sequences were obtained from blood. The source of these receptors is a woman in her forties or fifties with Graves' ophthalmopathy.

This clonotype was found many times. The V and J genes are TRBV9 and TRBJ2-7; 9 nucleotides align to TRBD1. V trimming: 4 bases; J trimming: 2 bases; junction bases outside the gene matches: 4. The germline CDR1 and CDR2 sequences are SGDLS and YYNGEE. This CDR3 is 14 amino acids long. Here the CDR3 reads CASSMTGGPYEQYF. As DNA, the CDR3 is TGTGCCAGCAGCATGACAGGGGGACCCTACGAGCAGTACTTC.

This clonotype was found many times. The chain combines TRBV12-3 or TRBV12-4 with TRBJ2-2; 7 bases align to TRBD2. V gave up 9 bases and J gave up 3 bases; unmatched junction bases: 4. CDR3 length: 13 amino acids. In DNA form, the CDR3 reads TGTGCCAGTAAAGCGGGATACACCGGGGAGCTGTTTTTT. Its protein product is CASKAGYTGELFF.